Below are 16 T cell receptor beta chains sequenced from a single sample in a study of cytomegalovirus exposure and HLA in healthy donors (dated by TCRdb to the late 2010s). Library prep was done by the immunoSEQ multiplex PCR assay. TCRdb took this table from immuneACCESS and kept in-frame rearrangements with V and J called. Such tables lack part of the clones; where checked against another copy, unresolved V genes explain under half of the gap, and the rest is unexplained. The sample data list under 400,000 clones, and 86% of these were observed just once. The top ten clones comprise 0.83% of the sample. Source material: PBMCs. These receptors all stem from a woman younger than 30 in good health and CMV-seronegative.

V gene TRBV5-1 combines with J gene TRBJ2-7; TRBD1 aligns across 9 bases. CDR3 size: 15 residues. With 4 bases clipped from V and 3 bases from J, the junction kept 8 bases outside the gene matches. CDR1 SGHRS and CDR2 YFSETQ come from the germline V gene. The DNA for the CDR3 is TGCGCCAGCAGCGTCGGGACAGGGCAAATCTACGAGCAGTACTTC. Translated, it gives CASSVGTGQIYEQYF. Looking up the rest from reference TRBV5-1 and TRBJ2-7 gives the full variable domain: KAGVTQTPRYLIKTRGQQVTLSCSPISGHRSVSWYQQTPGQGLQFLFEYFSETQRNKGNFPGRFSGRQFSNSRSEMNVSTLELGDSALYLCASSVGTGQIYEQYFGPGTRLTVT.

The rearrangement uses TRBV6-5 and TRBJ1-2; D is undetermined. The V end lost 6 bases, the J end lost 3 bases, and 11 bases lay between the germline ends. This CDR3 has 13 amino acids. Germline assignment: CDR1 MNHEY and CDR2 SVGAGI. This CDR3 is CASSMTLYYGYTF. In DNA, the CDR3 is TGTGCCAGCAGCATGACTCTCTACTATGGCTACACCTTC.

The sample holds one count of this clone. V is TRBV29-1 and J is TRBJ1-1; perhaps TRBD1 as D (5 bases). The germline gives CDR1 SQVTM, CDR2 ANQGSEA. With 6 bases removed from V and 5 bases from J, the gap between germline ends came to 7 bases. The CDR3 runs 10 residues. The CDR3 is CSVTETEAFF. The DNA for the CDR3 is TGCAGCGTGACAGAGACTGAAGCTTTCTTT.

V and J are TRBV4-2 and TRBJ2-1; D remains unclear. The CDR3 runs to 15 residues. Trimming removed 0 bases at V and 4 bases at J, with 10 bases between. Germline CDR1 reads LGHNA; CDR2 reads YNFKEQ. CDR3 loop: CASSQDGEFYNEQFF. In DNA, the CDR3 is TGTGCCAGCAGCCAAGATGGAGAGTTTTACAATGAGCAGTTCTTC.

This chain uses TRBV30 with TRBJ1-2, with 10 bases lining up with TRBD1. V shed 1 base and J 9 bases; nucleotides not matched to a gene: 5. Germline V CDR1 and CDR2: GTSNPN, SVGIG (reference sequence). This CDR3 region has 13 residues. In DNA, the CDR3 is TGTGCCTGGAGTGGACGACAGGGGGCCAGCTACACCTTC. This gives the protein CAWSGRQGASYTF. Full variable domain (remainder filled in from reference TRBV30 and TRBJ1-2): SQTIHQWPATLVQPVGSPLSLECTVEGTSNPNLYWYRQAAGRGLQLLFYSVGIGQISSEVPQNLSASRPQDRQFILSSKKLLLSDSGFYLCAWSGRQGASYTFGSGTRLTVV.

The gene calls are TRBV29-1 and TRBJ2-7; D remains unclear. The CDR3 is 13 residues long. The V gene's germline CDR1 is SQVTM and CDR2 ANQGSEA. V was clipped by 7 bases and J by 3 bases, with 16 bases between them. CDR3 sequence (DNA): TGCAGCGCTCAAACAGACAAAGGCTACGAGCAGTACTTC. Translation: CSAQTDKGYEQYF.

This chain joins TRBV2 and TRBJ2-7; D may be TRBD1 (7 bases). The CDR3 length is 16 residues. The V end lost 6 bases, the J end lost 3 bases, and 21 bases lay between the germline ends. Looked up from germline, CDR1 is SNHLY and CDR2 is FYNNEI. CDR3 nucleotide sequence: TGTGCCAGCAGGGAGGGACAGATAAAATTTAACTACGAGCAGTACTTC. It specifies CASREGQIKFNYEQYF.

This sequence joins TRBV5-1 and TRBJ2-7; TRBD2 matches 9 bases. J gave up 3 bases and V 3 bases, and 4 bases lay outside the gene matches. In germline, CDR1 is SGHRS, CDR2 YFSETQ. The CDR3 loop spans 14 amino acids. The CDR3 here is CASSSVRGGYEQYF. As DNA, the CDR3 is TGCGCCAGCAGCTCGGTGCGGGGGGGCTACGAGCAGTACTTC.

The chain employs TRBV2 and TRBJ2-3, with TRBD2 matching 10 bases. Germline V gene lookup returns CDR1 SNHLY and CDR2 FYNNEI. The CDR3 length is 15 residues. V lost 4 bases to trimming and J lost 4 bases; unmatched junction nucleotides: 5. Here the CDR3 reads CASSGAGGPPDTQYF. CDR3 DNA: TGTGCCAGCAGTGGAGCGGGGGGGCCCCCAGATACGCAGTATTTT.

Written as DNA, the CDR3 is TGTGCCAGCAGCCGACAGGGAGCGAACACCGGGGAGCTGTTTTTT. Translation: CASSRQGANTGELFF. The chain employs TRBV6-5 and TRBJ2-2; 7 bases are shared with TRBD1. After removal of 6 bases from V and 0 bases from J, the junction contained 4 bases not matched to a gene. In germline, CDR1 is MNHEY, CDR2 SVGAGI. The CDR3 runs to 15 residues.

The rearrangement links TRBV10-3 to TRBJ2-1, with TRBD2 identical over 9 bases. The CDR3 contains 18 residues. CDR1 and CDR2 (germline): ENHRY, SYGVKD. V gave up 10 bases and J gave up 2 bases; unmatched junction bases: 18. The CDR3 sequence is CATSLGGGGRATYNEQFF. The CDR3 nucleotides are TGTGCCACCTCCTTGGGAGGGGGCGGGAGGGCAACCTACAATGAGCAGTTCTTC.

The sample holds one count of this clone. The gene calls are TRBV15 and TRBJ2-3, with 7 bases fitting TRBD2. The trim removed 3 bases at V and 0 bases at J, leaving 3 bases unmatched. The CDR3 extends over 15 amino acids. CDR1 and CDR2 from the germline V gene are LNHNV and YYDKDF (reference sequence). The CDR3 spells CATSRQRGSTDTQYF. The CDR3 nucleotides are TGTGCCACCAGCAGGCAGCGGGGTAGCACAGATACGCAGTATTTT.

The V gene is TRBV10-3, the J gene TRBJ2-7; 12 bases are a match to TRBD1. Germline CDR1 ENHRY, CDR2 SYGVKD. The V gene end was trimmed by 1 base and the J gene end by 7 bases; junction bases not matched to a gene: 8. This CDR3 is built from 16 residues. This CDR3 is CAISELRDRGPGEQYF. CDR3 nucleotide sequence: TGTGCCATCAGTGAGTTGCGGGACAGGGGGCCAGGTGAGCAGTACTTC.

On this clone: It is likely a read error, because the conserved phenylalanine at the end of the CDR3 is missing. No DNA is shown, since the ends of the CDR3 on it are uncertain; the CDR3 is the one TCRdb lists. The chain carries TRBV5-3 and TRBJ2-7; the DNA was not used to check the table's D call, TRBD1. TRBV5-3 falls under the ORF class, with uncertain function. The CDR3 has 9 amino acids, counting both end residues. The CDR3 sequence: CARSLLAGP.

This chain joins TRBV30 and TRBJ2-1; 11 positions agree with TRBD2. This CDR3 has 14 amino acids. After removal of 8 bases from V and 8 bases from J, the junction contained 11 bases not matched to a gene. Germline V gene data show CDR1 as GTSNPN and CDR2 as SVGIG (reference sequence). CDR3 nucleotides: TGTGCCGTCACGCTAGCGGGAGGTGCTGATGAGCAGTTCTTC. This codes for CAVTLAGGADEQFF. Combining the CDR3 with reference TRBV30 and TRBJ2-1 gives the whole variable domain SQTIHQWPATLVQPVGSPLSLECTVEGTSNPNLYWYRQAAGRGLQLLFYSVGIGQISSEVPQNLSASRPQDRQFILSSKKLLLSDSGFYLCAVTLAGGADEQFFGPGTRLTVL.

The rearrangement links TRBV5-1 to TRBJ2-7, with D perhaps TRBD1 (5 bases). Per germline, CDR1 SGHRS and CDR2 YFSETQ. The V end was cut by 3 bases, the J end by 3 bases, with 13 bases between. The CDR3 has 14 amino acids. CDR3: CASSSGREIYEQYF. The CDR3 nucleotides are TGCGCCAGCAGCTCCGGCAGGGAAATCTACGAGCAGTACTTC.